This T cell receptor beta chain comes out of a study of T cells after yellow fever vaccination. Whole-study context: In the case of low-cell-number fractions, SMART-Seq v4 Ultra Low Input was used for preparation.

TCRdb processed the 5' RACE reads anew with MiXCR; each CDR3 protein has one entry. Among approximately 550,000 distinct CDR3 sequences, less than 20% were seen once, and the ten largest hold more than 13%. Germline V gives CDR1 SQVTM, CDR2 ANQGSEA. After removal of 3 bases from V and 5 bases from J, the junction contained 3 bases not matched to a gene. CDR3 length: 15 amino acids. This specimen consisted of PBMCs, obtained 15 days after the yellow fever booster vaccination. This receptor was identified in a man aged 25-40 years who received the YFV17D yellow fever vaccine. The chain carries TRBV29-1 and TRBJ2-2; 13 positions match TRBD2. The CDR3 sequence is CSVEGLAGTTGELFF. In DNA, the CDR3 is TGCAGCGTTGAGGGACTAGCGGGAACTACCGGGGAGCTGTTTTTT.